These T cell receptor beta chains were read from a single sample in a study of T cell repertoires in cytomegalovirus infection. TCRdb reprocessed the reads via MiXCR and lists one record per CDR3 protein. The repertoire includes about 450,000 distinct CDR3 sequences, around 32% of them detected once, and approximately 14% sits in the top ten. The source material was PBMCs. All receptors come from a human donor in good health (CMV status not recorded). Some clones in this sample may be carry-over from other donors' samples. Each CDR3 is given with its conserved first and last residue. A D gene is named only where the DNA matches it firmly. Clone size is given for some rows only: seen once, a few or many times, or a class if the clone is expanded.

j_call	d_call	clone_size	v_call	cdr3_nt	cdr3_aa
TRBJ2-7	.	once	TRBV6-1	TGTGCCAGCAATCCGACAGGGAGGGTCTACGAGCAGTACTTC	CASNPTGRVYEQYF
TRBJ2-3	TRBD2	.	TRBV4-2	TGTGCCAGCAGCCAAGCCCTCGGGAGGACAGATACGCAGTATTTT	CASSQALGRTDTQYF
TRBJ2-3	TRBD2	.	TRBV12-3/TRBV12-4	TGTGCCAGCAGGCTAGCGGGGGGGCTGTCAGATACGCAGTATTTT	CASRLAGGLSDTQYF
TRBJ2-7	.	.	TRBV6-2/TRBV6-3	TGTGCCAGCAGCCCCCCGCGGGCTCTGTCCTACGAGCAGTACTTC	CASSPPRALSYEQYF
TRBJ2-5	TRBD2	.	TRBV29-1	TGCAGCGTTGGGGATCTAGCGGGGGGCCGGGAGACCCAGTACTTC	CSVGDLAGGRETQYF
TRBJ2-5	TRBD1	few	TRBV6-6	TGTGCCAGCAGTTACGGGAAGGGGGCTTCTCTTTGGGAGACCCAGTACTTC	CASSYGKGASLWETQYF
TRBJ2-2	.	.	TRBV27	TGTGCCAGCAGTTTTAGGACGGGGAACACCGGGGAGCTGTTTTTT	CASSFRTGNTGELFF
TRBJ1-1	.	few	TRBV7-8	TGTGCCAGCAGCCCCTTGAGCGGAGCTACGGAAACTGAAGCTTTCTTT	CASSPLSGATETEAFF
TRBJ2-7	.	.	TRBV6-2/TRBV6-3	TGTGCCAGCAGTTTACTCATAAGCGGCCCAACCTACGAGCAGTACTTC	CASSLLISGPTYEQYF
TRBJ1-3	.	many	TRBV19	TGTGCCAGTAGCCCTTCCTCTGGAAACACCATATATTTT	CASSPSSGNTIYF
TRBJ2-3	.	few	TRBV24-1	TGTGCCACCAGTGATTTTACCACAGGGTTAGCAACAGATACGCAGTATTTT	CATSDFTTGLATDTQYF
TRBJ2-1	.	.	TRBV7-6	TGTGCCAGCATCCCCTTGTATCGGAAAAGGAACAATGAGCAGTTCTTC	CASIPLYRKRNNEQFF
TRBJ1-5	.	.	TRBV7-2	TGTGCCAGCAGCTTAGTTTGGGGTCAGCCCCAGCATTTT	CASSLVWGQPQHF
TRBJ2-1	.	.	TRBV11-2	TGTGCCAGCAGCTTAGGCCTGGGGGGCCCCTCCTACAATGAGCAGTTCTTC	CASSLGLGGPSYNEQFF
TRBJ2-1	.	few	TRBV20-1	TGCAGTGCTAGGTCCAGGACTCACTCCTACAATGAGCAGTTCTTC	CSARSRTHSYNEQFF
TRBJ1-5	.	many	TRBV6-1	TGTGCCAGCAGTGAAGGGACTCCGAACCCCCAGCATTTT	CASSEGTPNPQHF
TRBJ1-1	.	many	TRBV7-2	TGTGCCAGCAGCCGTTCAGGGAACACTGAAGCTTTCTTT	CASSRSGNTEAFF
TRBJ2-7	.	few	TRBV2	TGTGCCAGCAACTCCGCGGGGCAGACCTACGAGCAGTACTTC	CASNSAGQTYEQYF
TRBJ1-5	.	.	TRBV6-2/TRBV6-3	TGTGCCACCGCGGGGGGACAAAATCAGCCCCAGCATTTT	CATAGGQNQPQHF
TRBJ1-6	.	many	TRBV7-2	TGTGCCAGCAGCTTACAACCGCAGGGACCAGGGAGCTCCTATAATTCACCCCTCCACTTT	CASSLQPQGPGSSYNSPLHF
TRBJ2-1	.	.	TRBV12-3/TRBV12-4	TGTGCCAGCAGACCTCGACGAACCCGGGCCCCTTTCTTC	CASRPRRTRAPFF
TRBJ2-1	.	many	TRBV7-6	TGTGCCAGCAGCTTAAGAGAGGACAATGAGCAGTTCTTC	CASSLREDNEQFF
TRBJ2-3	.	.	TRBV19	TGTGCCAGTAGTATAGGCAGGGATGGAGATACGCAGTATTTT	CASSIGRDGDTQYF
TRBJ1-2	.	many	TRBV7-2	TGTGCCAGCAGCTTGCGGACGGGATTTGGCTACACCTTC	CASSLRTGFGYTF
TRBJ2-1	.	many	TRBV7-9	TGTGCCAGCAGCTTGGGGCTTAATGAGCAGTTCTTC	CASSLGLNEQFF
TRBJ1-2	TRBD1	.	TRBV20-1	TGCAGTGCTAGTCGGACAGGGGCCAGTGGCTACACCTTC	CSASRTGASGYTF
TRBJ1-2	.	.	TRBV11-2	TGTGCCAGCAGCTCTGGGGGGATAGGCTACACCTTC	CASSSGGIGYTF
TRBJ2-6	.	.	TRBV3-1	TGTGCCAGCAGCCAAGACCCTACGGGCTCTGGGGCCAACGTCCTGACTTTC	CASSQDPTGSGANVLTF
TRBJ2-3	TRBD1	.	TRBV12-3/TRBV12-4	TGTGCCAGCAGTCCGGCGGGACAGGGCCTTCAGTATTTT	CASSPAGQGLQYF
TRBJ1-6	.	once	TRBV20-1	TGCAGTGCTAGAGGCCCGGGGGGCACCATTAATTCACCCCTCCACTTT	CSARGPGGTINSPLHF
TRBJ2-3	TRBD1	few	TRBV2	TGTGCCAGCAGTGAAGCGATGACAGGGAGCACAGATACGCAGTATTTT	CASSEAMTGSTDTQYF
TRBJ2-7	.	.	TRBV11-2	TGTGCCAGCAGCACGGGGCGGGCCCTCTCCTACGAGCAGTACTTC	CASSTGRALSYEQYF
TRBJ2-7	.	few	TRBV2	TGTGCCAGCAGTACAACCCGGGACCCCTACGAGCAGTACTTC	CASSTTRDPYEQYF
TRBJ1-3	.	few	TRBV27	TGTGCCAGCAGTTTATCGCACAGGGTCATTGGAAACACCATATATTTT	CASSLSHRVIGNTIYF
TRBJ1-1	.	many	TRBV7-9	TGTGCCAGCAGCTTAGGGGCCGGGTCAGACACTGAAGCTTTCTTT	CASSLGAGSDTEAFF
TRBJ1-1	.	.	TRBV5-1	TGCGCCAGCAGCTCGTATCCCCAAGACTCCGCTTTGAACACTGAAGCTTTCTTT	CASSSYPQDSALNTEAFF
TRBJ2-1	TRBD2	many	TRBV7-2	TGTGCCAGCAGCTTCCCCGGGATCGGGACTAGCGCGTACAATGAGCAGTTCTTC	CASSFPGIGTSAYNEQFF
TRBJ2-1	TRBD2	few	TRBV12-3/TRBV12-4	TGTGCCAGCAGCCTACCGGGTCTAGCGGGGGGGGGCCCTGACAATGAGCAGTTCTTC	CASSLPGLAGGGPDNEQFF
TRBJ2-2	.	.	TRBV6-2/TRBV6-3	TGTGCCAGCAACCCGCCAGGGAACACCGGGGAGCTGTTTTTT	CASNPPGNTGELFF
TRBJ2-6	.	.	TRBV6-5	TGTGCCAGCAGTTACGGGTCTCCTGGGGCCAACGTCCTGACTTTC	CASSYGSPGANVLTF
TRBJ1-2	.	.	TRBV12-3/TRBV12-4	TGTGCCAGCAGTTCCTTTTTTTGGGACGAACTCTTTAACTATGGCTACACCTTC	CASSSFFWDELFNYGYTF
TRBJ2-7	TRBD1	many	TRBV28	TGTGCCAGCAGAACCGGGACAGGGGCCTACGAGCAGTACTTC	CASRTGTGAYEQYF
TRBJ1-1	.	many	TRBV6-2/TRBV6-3	TGTGCCAGCAACCGGGACTTTAACACTGAAGCTTTCTTT	CASNRDFNTEAFF
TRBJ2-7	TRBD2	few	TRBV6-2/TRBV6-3	TGTGCCAGCACTGTACTAGCGGGGGAATACGAGCAGTACTTC	CASTVLAGEYEQYF
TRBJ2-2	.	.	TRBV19	TGTGCCGGTATTATCGGGGTAGGGACCGGGGAGCTGTTTTTT	CAGIIGVGTGELFF
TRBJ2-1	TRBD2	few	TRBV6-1	TGTGCCAGCAGTGCGGCTAGCGGGATACGGAGCTCCTACAATGAGCAGTTCTTC	CASSAASGIRSSYNEQFF
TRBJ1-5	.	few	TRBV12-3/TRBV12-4	TGTGCCAGCAGGACCCAGGGATACAATCAGCCCCAGCATTTT	CASRTQGYNQPQHF
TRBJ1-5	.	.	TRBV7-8	TGTGCCAGCAGCTTAGACGCCTCGGGGAGCAATCAGCCCCAGCATTTT	CASSLDASGSNQPQHF
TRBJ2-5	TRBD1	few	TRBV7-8	TGTGCCAGCAGCTTGGGACAGGGGGCTGGTCAAGAGACCCAGTACTTC	CASSLGQGAGQETQYF
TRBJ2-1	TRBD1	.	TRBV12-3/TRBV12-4	TGTGCCAGCAGCCGAGCCCGGACAGGGTGGAAGTTCTTC	CASSRARTGWKFF
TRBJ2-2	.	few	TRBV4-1	TGCGCCAGCAGCCAAGAACAGGGACGTTGGAGTTTACGGGAGCTGTTTTTT	CASSQEQGRWSLRELFF
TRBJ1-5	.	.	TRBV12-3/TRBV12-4	TGTGCCAGTCGATTCGGGGGAGGCAATCAGCCCCAGCATTTT	CASRFGGGNQPQHF
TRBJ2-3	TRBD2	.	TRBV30	TGTGCCTGGAGTGTACTCGCGGGGGGGTTCGCAGATACGCAGTATTTT	CAWSVLAGGFADTQYF
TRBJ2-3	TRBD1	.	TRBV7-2	TGTGCCAGCAGCTTAGAAGACAGGACAGGGGCGACAGATACGCAGTATTTT	CASSLEDRTGATDTQYF
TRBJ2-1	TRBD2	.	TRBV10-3	TGTGCCATCAGTAGCGGGGGGGCAGACCCCAATGAGCAGTTCTTC	CAISSGGADPNEQFF
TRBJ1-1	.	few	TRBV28	TGTGCCAGCAGTTTGAGTGGATCAGGAGACAATGAAGCTTTCTTT	CASSLSGSGDNEAFF
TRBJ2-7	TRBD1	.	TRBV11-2	TGTGCCAGCAGCCGCGGACAGGGTGGAATGTATGAGCAGTACTTC	CASSRGQGGMYEQYF
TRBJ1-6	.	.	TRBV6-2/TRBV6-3	TGTGCCAGCACCAGGACGTCGGCCTCCTATAATTCACCCCTCCACTTT	CASTRTSASYNSPLHF
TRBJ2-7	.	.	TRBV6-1	TGTGCCAGCAGTGAAGGGGCAGCTTATTACGAGCAGTACTTC	CASSEGAAYYEQYF